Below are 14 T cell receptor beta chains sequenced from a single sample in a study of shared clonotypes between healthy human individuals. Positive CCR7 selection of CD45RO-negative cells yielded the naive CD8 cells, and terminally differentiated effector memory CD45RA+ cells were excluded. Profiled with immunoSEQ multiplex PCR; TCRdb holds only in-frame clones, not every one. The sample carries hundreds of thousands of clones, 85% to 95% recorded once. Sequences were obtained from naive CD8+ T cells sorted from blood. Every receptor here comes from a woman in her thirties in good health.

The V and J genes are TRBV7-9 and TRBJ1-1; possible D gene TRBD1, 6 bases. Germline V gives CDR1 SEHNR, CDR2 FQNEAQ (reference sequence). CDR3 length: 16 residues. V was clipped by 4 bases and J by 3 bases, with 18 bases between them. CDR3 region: CASSSAIGGGDTEAFF. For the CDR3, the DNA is TGTGCCAGCAGCTCCGCAATAGGGGGTGGGGACACTGAAGCTTTCTTT.

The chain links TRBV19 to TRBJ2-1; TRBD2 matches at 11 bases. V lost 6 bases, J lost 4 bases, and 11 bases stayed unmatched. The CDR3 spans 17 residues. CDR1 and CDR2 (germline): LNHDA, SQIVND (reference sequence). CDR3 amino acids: CASSTPGLAASYNEQFF. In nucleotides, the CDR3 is TGTGCCAGTAGCACACCGGGACTAGCGGCCTCGTACAATGAGCAGTTCTTC.

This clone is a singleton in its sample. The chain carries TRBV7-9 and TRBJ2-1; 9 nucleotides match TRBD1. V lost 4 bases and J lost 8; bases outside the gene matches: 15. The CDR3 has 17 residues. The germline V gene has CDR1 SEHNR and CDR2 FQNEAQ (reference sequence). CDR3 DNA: TGTGCCAGCAGCTGGAAACAGGGGGCGGATAGTCGCTATGAGCAGTTCTTC. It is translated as CASSWKQGADSRYEQFF.

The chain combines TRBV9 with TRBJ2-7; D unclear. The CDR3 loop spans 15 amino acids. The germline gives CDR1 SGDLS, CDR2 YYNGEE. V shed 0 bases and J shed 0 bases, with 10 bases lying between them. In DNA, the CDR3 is TGTGCCAGCAGCGTAGGCAGGCTCAGCTCCTACGAGCAGTACTTC. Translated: CASSVGRLSSYEQYF.

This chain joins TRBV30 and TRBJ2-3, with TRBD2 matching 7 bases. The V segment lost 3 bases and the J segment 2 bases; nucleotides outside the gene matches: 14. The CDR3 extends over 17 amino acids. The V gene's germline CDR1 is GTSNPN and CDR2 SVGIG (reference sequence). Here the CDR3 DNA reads TGTGCCTGGAGCGACAGAGGCGGGGGTGATACCACAGATACGCAGTATTTT. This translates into CAWSDRGGGDTTDTQYF.

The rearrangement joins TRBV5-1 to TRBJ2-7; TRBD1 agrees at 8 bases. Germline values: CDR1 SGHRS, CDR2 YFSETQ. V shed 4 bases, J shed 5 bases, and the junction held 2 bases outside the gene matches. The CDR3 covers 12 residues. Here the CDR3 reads CASSKTGDEQYF. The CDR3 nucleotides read TGCGCCAGCAGCAAGACAGGGGACGAGCAGTACTTC.

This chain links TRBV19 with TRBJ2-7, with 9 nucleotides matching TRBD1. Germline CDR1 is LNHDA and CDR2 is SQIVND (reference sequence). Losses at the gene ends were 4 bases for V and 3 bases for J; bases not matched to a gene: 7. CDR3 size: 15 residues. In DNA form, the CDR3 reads TGTGCCAGTAGTACCGGGACAGGGAGATACTACGAGCAGTACTTC. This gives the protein CASSTGTGRYYEQYF.

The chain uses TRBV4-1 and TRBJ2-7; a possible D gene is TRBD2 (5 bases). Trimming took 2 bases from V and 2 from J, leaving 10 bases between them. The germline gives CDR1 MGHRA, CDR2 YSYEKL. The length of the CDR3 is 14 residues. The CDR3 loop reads CASSQSGSTYEQYF. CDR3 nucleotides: TGCGCCAGCAGCCAAAGCGGTAGCACCTACGAGCAGTACTTC.

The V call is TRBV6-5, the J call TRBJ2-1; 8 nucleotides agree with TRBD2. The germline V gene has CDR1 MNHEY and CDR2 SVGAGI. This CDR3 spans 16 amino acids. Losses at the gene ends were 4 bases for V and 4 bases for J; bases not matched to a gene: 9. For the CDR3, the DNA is TGTGCCAGCAGTTCTTCTCGGGAGGGGGTTTACAATGAGCAGTTCTTC. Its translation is CASSSSREGVYNEQFF.

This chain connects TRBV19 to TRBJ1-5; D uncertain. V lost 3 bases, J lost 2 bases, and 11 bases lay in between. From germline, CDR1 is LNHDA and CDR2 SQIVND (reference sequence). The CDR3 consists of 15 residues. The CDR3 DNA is TGTGCCAGTAGTATTTGGTCCGGGGGCAATCAGCCCCAGCATTTT. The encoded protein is CASSIWSGGNQPQHF.

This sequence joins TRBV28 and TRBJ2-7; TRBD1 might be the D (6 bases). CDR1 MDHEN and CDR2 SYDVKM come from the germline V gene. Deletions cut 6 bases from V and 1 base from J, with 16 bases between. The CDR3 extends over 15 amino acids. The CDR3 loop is CASSQITGKSYEQYF. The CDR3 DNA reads TGTGCCAGCAGCCAAATTACAGGGAAGTCCTACGAGCAGTACTTC.

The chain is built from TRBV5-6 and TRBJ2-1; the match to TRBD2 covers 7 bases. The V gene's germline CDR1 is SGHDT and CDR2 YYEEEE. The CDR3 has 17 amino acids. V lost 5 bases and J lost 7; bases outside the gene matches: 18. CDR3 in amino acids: CASSVGLAGARENEQFF. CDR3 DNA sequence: TGTGCCAGCAGTGTGGGTCTCGCGGGAGCAAGGGAAAATGAGCAGTTCTTC.

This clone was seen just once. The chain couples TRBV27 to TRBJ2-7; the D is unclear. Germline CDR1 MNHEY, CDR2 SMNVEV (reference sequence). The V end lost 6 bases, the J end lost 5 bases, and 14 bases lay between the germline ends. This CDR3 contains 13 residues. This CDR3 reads CASRNLNEDEQYF. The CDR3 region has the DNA TGTGCCAGCAGGAACCTAAACGAGGACGAGCAGTACTTC.

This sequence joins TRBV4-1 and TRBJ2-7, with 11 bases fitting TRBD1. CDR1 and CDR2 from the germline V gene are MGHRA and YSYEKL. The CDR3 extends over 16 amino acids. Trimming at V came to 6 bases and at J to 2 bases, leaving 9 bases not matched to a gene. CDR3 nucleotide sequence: TGCGCCAGCAGAAACCTGGGACAGGGGGTCCCCTACGAGCAGTACTTC. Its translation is CASRNLGQGVPYEQYF.